This paragraph reports one T cell receptor (beta chain). Its cognate antigen is unknown. CDR1 MNHEY and CDR2 SMNVEV come from the germline V gene (reference sequence). CDR3 length equals 18 residues. With 5 bases clipped from V and 1 base from J, the junction kept 13 bases outside the gene matches. This specimen belongs to a study of cytomegalovirus exposure and HLA in healthy donors. Whole-study context: Clustering assigned 81% of the roughly 400 genotyped donors to the Caucasian-associated ancestry cluster. Findings and limits, study-wide: Follow-up analysis later connected one missense variant in DCLRE1C with trimming of TCR beta V- and J-genes.

The study ran its PCR with 60 Vbeta and 13 Jbeta primers. In the authors' workflow: In a later analysis, the count reached 74 million or so unique TCR beta chains, with approximately 10 million shared. Only in-frame clones appear in the TCRdb table, and some are missing; sequencing was by immunoSEQ multiplex PCR. D and trimming were read from the DNA, whereas the V and J calls and clone size are those reported in that table. The sample holds tens of thousands of clones, roughly 79% seen once. The receptor was derived from a middle-aged man in good health and CMV-seronegative. The genes are TRBV27 and TRBJ1-2; 10 bases fit TRBD1. Specimen: PBMCs. CDR3 DNA: TGTGCCAGCAGTCCATGGGGGGGACAGGGGAGGAATAACTATGGCTACACCTTC. Translating it yields CASSPWGGQGRNNYGYTF.